One and the same sample provided the 31 T cell receptor beta chains below, sequenced in a study of T cell clonality in common variable immunodeficiency. Clones were sequenced by immunoSEQ multiplex PCR, and TCRdb holds only the in-frame ones, with some missing. The sample yields around 52,000 clones, without any singletons. Sequencing was performed on peripheral blood mononuclear cells. These receptors were obtained from a person between 18 and 70 years old in good health.

This clone was observed at least ten times. With the read ending 3 residues before the CDR3 end, the germline J gene is used to fill in that end. V and J are TRBV6-4 and TRBJ2-1; 10 positions match TRBD2. Trimming removed 1 base from V and 6 bases from J; junction bases left unmatched: 0. The CDR3 spans 14 residues. In germline, CDR1 is MRHNA, CDR2 SNTAGT. Incomplete CDR3 DNA: TGTGCCAGCAGTGACTGGACTAGCGGCAATGAG. Protein product: CASSDWTSGNE. The entire CDR3 reads CASSDWTSGNEQFF.

This clone occurred many times. The read terminates 3 residues before the CDR3 end, so the remaining end is supplied by the germline J gene. The rearrangement joins TRBV29-1 to TRBJ2-7, with no clear D. The CDR3 contains 11 residues. The germline CDR1 and CDR2 sequences are SQVTM and ANQGSEA. Trimming cost V 6 bases and J 3 bases, with 9 bases left between them. The CDR3 protein is CSVDISYEQYF. The covered CDR3 bases are TGCAGCGTCGATATTAGCTACGAG.

This clone was observed a few times. With the read ending 3 residues before the CDR3 end, the germline J gene is used to fill in that end. The rearrangement joins TRBV20-1 to TRBJ2-7, with D perhaps matching TRBD2 (7 bases). Per the germline V gene, CDR1 is DFQATT and CDR2 is SNEGSKA (reference sequence). Trimming cost V 0 bases and J 2 bases, with 14 bases left between them. CDR3 length equals 15 residues. CDR3 bases read: TGCAGTGCTAGAGATGGGGGGGCCGGAGCCTACGAG. It specifies CSARDGGAGAYE. The CDR3 reads in full as CSARDGGAGAYEQYF.

This clone was observed at least ten times. The observed sequence ends 3 residues before the CDR3 terminus, with the missing tail filled in from the germline J gene. The chain couples TRBV19 to TRBJ1-5; D unresolved. The CDR3 length is 15 residues. From germline, CDR1 is LNHDA and CDR2 SQIVND (reference sequence). The ends were cut back, 6 bases at V and 2 bases at J, with 14 bases in the middle. The CDR3 bases that were read are TGTGCCAGTAGCCTGGGTAGGGTGGGCAATCAGCCC. Protein product: CASSLGRVGNQP. The full CDR3 sequence reads CASSLGRVGNQPQHF.

The table lists this clone with many counts. The CDR3 goes on 3 residues after the read ends, and that part is filled in from the germline J gene. The chain carries TRBV18 and TRBJ2-1; tentative D call: TRBD1 (5 bases). The germline V gene encodes CDR1 KGHSH and CDR2 LQKENI. The CDR3 loop spans 14 amino acids. V was shortened by 4 bases and J by 4 bases, with 11 bases between the two germline ends. The sequenced CDR3 bases are TGTGCCAGCTCACAGGTGACAGTATACAATGAG. The encoded protein is CASSQVTVYNE. The whole CDR3 reads CASSQVTVYNEQFF.

This clone showed up many times. The CDR3 end is not reached by the read, which stops 3 residues before it; the germline J gene fills it in. V and J are TRBV20-1 and TRBJ1-1; no reliable D call. CDR3 size: 13 residues. V lost 6 bases and J lost 4, with 15 bases in between. Germline assignment: CDR1 DFQATT and CDR2 SNEGSKA (reference sequence). The CDR3 loop reads CSAKRGWATEAFF. Incomplete CDR3 DNA: TGCAGTGCAAAAAGAGGGTGGGCCACTGAA.

This clone was detected ten times or more. The read halts 3 residues ahead of the CDR3 end, with the missing end drawn from the germline J gene. The chain joins TRBV19 to TRBJ2-2; 9 nucleotides match TRBD2. The V gene end was trimmed by 5 bases and the J gene end by 1 base; junction bases not matched to a gene: 5. The CDR3 runs 16 residues. Germline CDR1 reads LNHDA; CDR2 reads SQIVND (reference sequence). CDR3 protein: CASSPRLAVNTGELFF. The DNA read from the CDR3 is TGTGCCAGTAGTCCCCGACTAGCGGTGAACACCGGGGAG.

This clone was counted many times. The CDR3 DNA, read in part, is TGTGCCAGCAGTACAGGGGACAATGAG. Its translation: CASSTGDNE. The CDR3 in its entirety is CASSTGDNEQFF. This sequence joins TRBV28 and TRBJ2-1; TRBD1 matches 7 bases. The read comes to an end 3 residues before the CDR3 does, leaving the germline J gene to fill in the end. There are 12 residues in the CDR3. Losses at the gene ends were 5 bases for V and 5 bases for J; bases not matched to a gene: 0. CDR1 MDHEN and CDR2 SYDVKM come from the germline V gene.

This clone has at least ten counts. The read ends 3 residues shy of where the CDR3 ends; the end is completed using the germline J gene. The V gene is TRBV5-1, the J gene TRBJ2-5, with TRBD2 matching over 14 bases. After removal of 5 bases from V and 4 bases from J, the junction contained 10 bases not matched to a gene. In germline, CDR1 is SGHRS, CDR2 YFSETQ. This CDR3 has 17 amino acids. This CDR3 is CASSPGTSGSLGETQYF. Partial CDR3 DNA: TGCGCCAGCAGTCCCGGGACTAGCGGGAGTTTGGGAGAGACC.

This clone has ten or more counts. The read falls 3 residues short of the CDR3 end, and the missing part is taken from the germline J gene. J is TRBJ1-1 and V is TRBV18; possible D gene TRBD1, 6 bases. The CDR3 contains 15 residues. The V gene lost 0 bases and the J gene lost 4 bases, with 12 bases spanning the gap. Germline values: CDR1 KGHSH, CDR2 LQKENI. CDR3 DNA (partial): TGTGCCAGCTCACCACCGGGGGCGCGGAGCACTGAA. Protein product: CASSPPGARSTE. The whole CDR3 sequence is CASSPPGARSTEAFF.

This clone was counted at least ten times. Read data end 3 residues before the CDR3 end; the end is taken from the germline J gene. V and J are TRBV20-1 and TRBJ2-2; 10 bases agree with TRBD1. The germline gives CDR1 DFQATT, CDR2 SNEGSKA (reference sequence). The CDR3 is 17 amino acids. Germline trimming cut 0 bases from V and 5 bases from J; bases unmatched to any gene: 9. The DNA read from the CDR3 is TGCAGTGCTAGAGATCCCAGGACAGGGGGAAATACCGGGGAG. Protein: CSARDPRTGGNTGE. The full CDR3 sequence reads CSARDPRTGGNTGELFF.

In its sample, this clone was seen many times. Partial CDR3 DNA: TGTGCCAGCAGTTCCCTGCGCCTAGCGGGAGGATACAATGAG. As protein: CASSSLRLAGGYNE. The CDR3 reads in full as CASSSLRLAGGYNEQFF. The chain uses TRBV27 and TRBJ2-1; 11 nucleotides line up with TRBD2. The CDR3 end lies 3 residues beyond the end of the read and is filled in from the germline J gene. The CDR3 is made up of 17 amino acids. Losses at the gene ends were 4 bases for V and 4 bases for J; bases not matched to a gene: 9. The germline V gene encodes CDR1 MNHEY and CDR2 SMNVEV (reference sequence).

This clone showed up many times. The read ends 3 residues early relative to the CDR3; the germline J gene fills the gap. The chain has TRBV4-1 and TRBJ1-3; TRBD1 matches at 9 bases. Per germline, CDR1 MGHRA and CDR2 YSYEKL. With 1 base clipped from V and 2 bases from J, the junction kept 6 bases outside the gene matches. The CDR3 is 17 amino acids. CDR3 in amino acids: CASSQGGTGSAGNTIYF. The CDR3 DNA, read in part, is TGCGCCAGCAGCCAAGGGGGGACAGGGTCCGCTGGAAACACC.

In its sample, this clone was seen many times. The read finishes 3 residues shy of the CDR3 end, and the germline J gene is used to complete it. V usage is TRBV20-1 and J usage is TRBJ1-1; 7 positions match TRBD1. Germline CDR1 and CDR2: DFQATT and SNEGSKA (reference sequence). V shed 4 bases, J shed 2 bases, and the junction held 7 bases outside the gene matches. The CDR3 sequence is 14 residues long. This CDR3 is CSATAGQINTEAFF. The part of the CDR3 DNA that was read is TGCAGTGCTACTGCGGGACAGATAAACACTGAA.

The sample holds many counts of this clone. The read finishes 3 residues shy of the CDR3 end, and the germline J gene is used to complete it. The V call is TRBV20-1, the J call TRBJ1-5, with D possibly matching TRBD1 (5 bases). CDR3 length: 20 residues. V lost 3 bases and J 6 bases, leaving 33 bases between the germline ends. Germline V gives CDR1 DFQATT, CDR2 SNEGSKA (reference sequence). CDR3 DNA (partial): TGCAGTGCTAGGTACCTTTGGGGGGGGTGGGCCAACCGTTGGAGTCAGCCC. Translated, it gives CSARYLWGGWANRWSQP. The entire CDR3 reads CSARYLWGGWANRWSQPQHF.

At least ten counts were recorded for this clone. From the germline J gene comes the end of the CDR3, since the read stops 3 residues before it. This sequence joins TRBV6-1 and TRBJ1-6; D gene ambiguous. Per the germline V gene, CDR1 is MNHNS and CDR2 is SASEGT. The length of the CDR3 is 15 residues. Deletions cut 1 base from V and 8 bases from J, with 12 bases between. The sequenced part of the CDR3 DNA is TGTGCCAGCAGTGAAGACTACGCTGGAGATTCACCC. It codes for CASSEDYAGDSP. The CDR3 in its entirety is CASSEDYAGDSPLHF.

This clone was seen ten or more times. The read ends 3 residues before the CDR3 terminus; that terminus is restored from the germline J gene. V and J are TRBV13 and TRBJ2-7; 8 bases agree with TRBD2. This CDR3 region has 15 residues. The V gene's germline CDR1 is PRHDT and CDR2 FYEKMQ (reference sequence). After removal of 5 bases from V and 1 base from J, the junction contained 7 bases not matched to a gene. CDR3 residues: CASSPLADQSYEQYF. The sequenced CDR3 bases are TGTGCCAGCAGCCCACTAGCGGATCAATCCTACGAG.

Notes on this clone: Coverage ceases 3 residues before the CDR3 finishes, and the germline J gene fills in the end. The chain links TRBV20-1 to TRBJ2-5; D gene ambiguous. Trimming left V 4 bases short and J 4 bases short, with 7 bases between. The CDR3 is 11 amino acids. Germline V CDR1 and CDR2: DFQATT, SNEGSKA (reference sequence). CDR3 in amino acids: CSANRRETQYF. The sequenced part of the CDR3 DNA is TGCAGTGCTAATAGAAGAGAGACC.

This clone was found many times. The read stops 3 residues short of the end of the CDR3; the missing end is completed from the germline J gene. V usage is TRBV7-2 and J usage is TRBJ2-7; 8 bases are a match to TRBD2. The germline V gene encodes CDR1 SGHTA and CDR2 FQGNSA. V shed 5 bases and J 4 bases; nucleotides not matched to a gene: 10. The CDR3 runs 15 residues. The CDR3 reads CASSPTSREGYEQYF. Partial CDR3 DNA: TGTGCCAGCAGCCCGACGAGTCGGGAGGGGTACGAG.

This clone was recorded many times. Sequencing ends 3 residues short of the CDR3 end; the germline J gene provides the rest. The gene calls are TRBV20-1 and TRBJ2-6, with D possibly matching TRBD1 (7 bases). CDR3 length: 17 residues. CDR1 and CDR2 from the germline V gene are DFQATT and SNEGSKA (reference sequence). Trimming pared 1 base from V and 3 bases from J, leaving 16 bases between. The sequenced part of the CDR3 DNA is TGCAGTGCTAGAGGCAGGGGGGTATGGGTTGGGGCCAACGTC. It specifies CSARGRGVWVGANV. The entire CDR3 protein reads CSARGRGVWVGANVLTF.

With respect to this clone: The read is 3 residues too short to cover the CDR3 end, so that end is filled in from the germline J gene. This chain joins TRBV19 and TRBJ1-3; D remains unclear. CDR1 and CDR2 from the germline V gene are LNHDA and SQIVND (reference sequence). V was pared by 3 bases and J by 0 bases, with 12 bases between. CDR3 length equals 16 residues. CDR3 sequence: CASSIAGLLSGNTIYF. The sequenced part of the CDR3 DNA is TGTGCCAGTAGTATTGCAGGCTTGCTCTCTGGAAACACC.

This clone was seen many times. The observed sequence ends 3 residues before the CDR3 terminus, with the missing tail filled in from the germline J gene. V is TRBV28 and J is TRBJ2-2; 8 bases are a match to TRBD1. The CDR3 runs 16 residues. From germline, CDR1 is MDHEN and CDR2 SYDVKM. V gave up 3 bases and J gave up 4 bases; unmatched junction bases: 7. The CDR3 DNA, read in part, is TGTGCCAGCAGTTTGAGGACAGGGTCGGGCACCGGGGAG. It translates to CASSLRTGSGTGE. The whole CDR3 sequence reads CASSLRTGSGTGELFF.

Many counts were recorded for this clone. The CDR3 extends 3 residues past the end of the read, so its final part is completed from the germline J gene. V gene TRBV5-1 combines with J gene TRBJ2-2, with D perhaps TRBD2 (5 bases). The CDR3 is made up of 15 amino acids. CDR1 and CDR2 from the germline V gene are SGHRS and YFSETQ. With 5 bases removed from V and 1 base from J, the gap between germline ends came to 12 bases. The CDR3 DNA, read in part, is TGCGCCAGCAGTGCCAGGACTGAGAACACCGGGGAG. Translating gives CASSARTENTGE. The whole CDR3 is CASSARTENTGELFF.

Many counts were recorded for this clone. The read terminates 3 residues ahead of where the CDR3 ends, so the germline J gene completes it. The chain is built from TRBV7-9 and TRBJ1-1; D call uncertain. CDR3 length: 14 amino acids. V gave up 5 bases and J gave up 5 bases, with 15 bases separating them. Germline V gene data show CDR1 as SEHNR and CDR2 as FQNEAQ (reference sequence). The CDR3 here is CASSKDRGWTEAFF. Partial CDR3 DNA: TGTGCCAGCAGCAAGGACCGGGGATGGACTGAA.

At least ten counts were recorded for this clone. The read ends 3 residues before the CDR3 terminus; that terminus is restored from the germline J gene. The chain links TRBV19 to TRBJ2-1; D possibly corresponds to TRBD2 (6 bases). CDR3 size: 17 residues. Germline V gene data show CDR1 as LNHDA and CDR2 as SQIVND (reference sequence). V lost 3 bases and J lost 3, with 18 bases in between. The sequenced CDR3 bases are TGTGCCAGTAGTATCTCGGGGGTAGTCCAAAACTACAATGAG. Translating it yields CASSISGVVQNYNE. The full-length CDR3 reads as CASSISGVVQNYNEQFF.

This clone occurred many times. The junction does not match germline at one end; this may be a read error. The CDR3 end lies 3 residues beyond the end of the read and is filled in from the germline J gene. The chain combines TRBV4-2 with TRBJ2-7; TRBD2 might be the D (6 bases). Germline values: CDR1 LGHNA, CDR2 YNFKEQ. The CDR3 length is 16 residues. The DNA read from the CDR3 is TGCGCCAGCAGCCATCGCTGGGCTAGCGAATCCTACGAG. As protein: CASSHRWASESYE. The CDR3 as a whole reads CASSHRWASESYEQYF.

This clone was seen ten or more times. Sequencing ends 3 residues short of the CDR3 end; the germline J gene provides the rest. The V gene is TRBV7-3, the J gene TRBJ2-1; D remains unclear. This CDR3 contains 19 residues. CDR1 is SGHTA and CDR2 is FQGTGA in the germline V gene. V lost 1 base, J lost 5 bases, and 24 bases lay in between. CDR3 DNA, as far as it was read: TGTGCCAGCAGCTTAAGAGTCTTAGTTCCTCCCGCCCATAACAATGAG. Amino acid sequence: CASSLRVLVPPAHNNE. The whole CDR3 reads CASSLRVLVPPAHNNEQFF.

This clone was counted at least ten times. The missing CDR3 end, 3 residues past where the read stops, is filled in from the germline J gene. This sequence joins TRBV7-2 and TRBJ1-2; D call uncertain. This CDR3 spans 13 amino acids. From germline, CDR1 is SGHTA and CDR2 FQGNSA. Incomplete CDR3 DNA: TGTGCCAGCAGCTTGGCGACTGGAGGCGGC. Translating it yields CASSLATGGG. The full CDR3 sequence reads CASSLATGGGYTF.

This clone was observed at least ten times. The read ends 3 residues early relative to the CDR3; the germline J gene fills the gap. The V and J genes are TRBV20-1 and TRBJ2-5, with 8 bases fitting TRBD1. Trimming cost V 4 bases and J 5 bases; bases outside gene matches: 12. Germline CDR1 is DFQATT and CDR2 is SNEGSKA (reference sequence). The CDR3 has 15 amino acids. The CDR3 sequence is CSAIPGTGGVETQYF. The CDR3 bases that were read are TGCAGTGCTATCCCCGGGACAGGAGGGGTGGAGACC.

This clone was counted ten times or more. Sequencing ends 3 residues short of the CDR3 end; the germline J gene provides the rest. This chain connects TRBV4-2 to TRBJ2-7; TRBD1 might be the D (6 bases). Trimming cost V 3 bases and J 4 bases, with 10 bases left between them. CDR3 length: 13 amino acids. Looked up from germline, CDR1 is LGHNA and CDR2 is YNFKEQ. The sequenced part of the CDR3 DNA is TGTGCCAGCAGCCATTATCAGGGGTACGAG. It yields the protein CASSHYQGYE. The whole CDR3 sequence reads CASSHYQGYEQYF.

Turning to this clone: A much larger clone is a single base away; this may be a read error. The read is 3 residues too short to cover the CDR3 end, so that end is filled in from the germline J gene. This chain connects TRBV20-1 to TRBJ2-3; possible D gene TRBD1, 5 bases. Deletions cut 1 base from V and 8 bases from J, with 13 bases between. This CDR3 region has 13 residues. The germline V gene encodes CDR1 DFQATT and CDR2 SNEGSKA (reference sequence). CDR3 amino acids: CSARATGTVTQYF. The sequenced part of the CDR3 DNA is TGCAGTGCTAGAGCTACAGGAACGGTTACG.